The present entry profiles one T cell receptor (beta chain) with its context. The antigen is not known. Each of the donors had around 10 milliliters of peripheral blood drawn into EDTA-treated Vacutainer tubes. These data come from a study of blood T cells in healthy people across ages. V was clipped by 3 bases and J by 5 bases, with 10 bases between them. The CDR3 covers 13 residues. Germline values: CDR1 SGDLS, CDR2 YYNGEE. A sample-barcoded 5' primer and a J-beta primer mix were used in a second PCR of roughly 7 to 12 cycles. Through a template-switch adaptor with 12 random nucleotides, each cDNA molecule received a tag. Each sample yielded at least 2.5 million CDR3-containing paired-end reads. One entry per CDR3 protein results from TCRdb running MiXCR on the 5' RACE reads. The sample includes approximately 600,000 distinct CDR3 sequences, roughly 50% of them seen just once. Overall study results and limits: When set beside aged donors, long-lived donors presented more naive CD4+ cells and higher diversity.

The sequence came from a man in his 60s in good health. This rearrangement joins TRBV9 to TRBJ2-3; possible D gene TRBD1, 5 bases. Sequenced sample: blood. CDR3 loop: CASSAQGQDTQYF. The CDR3 DNA reads TGTGCCAGCAGCGCTCAGGGTCAAGATACGCAGTATTTT.